This TCR beta chain was found in a study of blood T cell repertoires in COVID-19 (dated by TCRdb to about 2020). Background on the whole study: Samples covering the acute and convalescent phases of COVID-19 were provided by collaborators in the United States, Italy and Spain. The material from the prospective study consisted of cDNA or gDNA derived from T cells, B-cell-depleted T cells, or PBMCs. The dataset comprised deeply sampled blood TCRbeta repertoires from subjects exposed to, actively infected with, or recovered from COVID-19. The repertoires were made available in a free public database intended to serve as a resource for research on the immune response to SARS-CoV-2. The samples were drawn from two sources: the first 160 participants of the ongoing ImmuneRACE study, and over 950 subjects contributed by 6 global collaborators. The sample metadata nearly always contained a de-identified subject ID, COVID-19 status, age in years and sex. HLA class I and class II types, where available, came from metadata supplied by the sample provider rather than from assay-based typing. The paper's findings and limits, for the study overall: Clinical and demographic metadata were provided uncurated, with the amount varying by source and participant.

Participants in the prospective study were aged about 18 to 90 years, lived in about two dozen United States geographic areas, and enrolled through a virtual design. To assign participants to cohorts, the prospective study relied on clinical history that participants themselves reported in a screening survey and a study questionnaire. Exposed participants had been in contact with someone with a PCR-confirmed or clinician-diagnosed COVID-19 case within 2 weeks of study entry. In the prospective study, whole blood, serum and a nasopharyngeal or oropharyngeal swab were collected from each participant by mobile phlebotomists. Participants in the prospective study had the option to provide additional blood draws and questionnaires over a 2-month period. Before DNA extraction, blood samples from the prospective study were shipped at room temperature or frozen. Note on this clone: The antigen it recognizes is unknown. Within one base of it there is no much larger clone, and no base qualities were kept.

TCRbeta CDR3 regions were amplified from genomic DNA using the immunoSEQ Assay, a bias-controlled multiplex PCR. The original pipeline was this. The number of nucleated cells in each sample was estimated from the amplification of reference gene primers within the assay. Sequence reads were collapsed and filtered to measure the absolute abundance of every unique TCRbeta CDR3 rearrangement. Productive Simpson clonality was computed per sample as the square root of Simpson's diversity index over productive rearrangements. Sourced from immuneACCESS, this table was stored by TCRdb with only in-frame sequences that have V and J called. A share of the clones is absent; for the studies checked, an unresolved V gene accounts for under half, and the remainder has no known explanation. V, J and clone size were drawn from that table, and D and trimming were deduced from the DNA. The sample table records 300,000 to 450,000 clones; almost 90% of these occur just once. Clones ranked in the top ten supply approximately 0.93% of the sample.

Trimming removed 0 bases from V and 1 base from J, leaving 9 bases between the germline ends. Its CDR3 holds 15 amino acids, cysteine through phenylalanine. Left in the record is the CDR3 DNA by itself, 45 bases read in frame from the first base. For CDR1 and CDR2, the germline V gene lists SGHAT and FQNNGV. The sample comprised PBMCs or T cells enriched from blood (not recorded which). Rearrangement joined TRBV11-2 to TRBJ1-1; perhaps TRBD1 is the D gene, with 5 bases matching. The source is a woman aged 30 to 39 who had been exposed to COVID-19. The CDR3 amino acid sequence is: CASSLDHGGNTEAFF. At the DNA level, the sequence is TGTGCCAGCAGCTTAGATCACGGGGGGAACACTGAAGCTTTCTTT.